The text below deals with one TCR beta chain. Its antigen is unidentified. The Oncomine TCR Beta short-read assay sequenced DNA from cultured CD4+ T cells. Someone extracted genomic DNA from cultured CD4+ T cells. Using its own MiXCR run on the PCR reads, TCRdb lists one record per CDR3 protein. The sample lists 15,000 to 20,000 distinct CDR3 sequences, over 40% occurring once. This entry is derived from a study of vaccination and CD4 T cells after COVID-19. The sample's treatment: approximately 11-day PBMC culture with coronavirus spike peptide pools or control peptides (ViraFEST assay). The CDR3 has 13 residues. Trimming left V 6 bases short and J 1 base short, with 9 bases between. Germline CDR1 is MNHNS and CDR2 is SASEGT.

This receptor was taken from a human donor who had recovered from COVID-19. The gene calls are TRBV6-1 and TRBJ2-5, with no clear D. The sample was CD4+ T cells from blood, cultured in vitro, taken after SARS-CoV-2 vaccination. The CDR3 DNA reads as TGTGCCAGCAGAACCCCGGGCCAAGAGACCCAGTACTTC. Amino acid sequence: CASRTPGQETQYF.